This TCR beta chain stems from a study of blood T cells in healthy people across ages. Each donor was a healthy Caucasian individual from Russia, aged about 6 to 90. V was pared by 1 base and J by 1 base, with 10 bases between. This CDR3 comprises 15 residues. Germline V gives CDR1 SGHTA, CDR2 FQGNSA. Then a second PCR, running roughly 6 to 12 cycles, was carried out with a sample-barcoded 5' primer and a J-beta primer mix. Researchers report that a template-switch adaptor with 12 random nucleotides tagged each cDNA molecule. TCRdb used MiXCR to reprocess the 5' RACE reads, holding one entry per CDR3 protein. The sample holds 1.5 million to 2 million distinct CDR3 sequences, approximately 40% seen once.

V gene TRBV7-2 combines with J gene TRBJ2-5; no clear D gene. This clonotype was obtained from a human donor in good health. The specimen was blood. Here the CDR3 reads CASSLVGWSQETQYF. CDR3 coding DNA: TGTGCCAGCAGCTTAGTTGGGTGGAGCCAAGAGACCCAGTACTTC.